The entry below gives a single T cell receptor beta chain sequence along with its context. Researchers tagged individual cDNA molecules with unique molecular identifiers. Using its own MiXCR run on the 5' RACE reads, TCRdb lists one record per CDR3 protein. The data show roughly 41,000 distinct CDR3 sequences, around 6.1% seen once. With 1 base removed from V and 6 bases from J, the gap between germline ends came to 10 bases. The CDR3 runs 14 residues. CDR1 and CDR2 (germline): SGHRS, YFSETQ. The sample originates from a study of early T cells in non-severe SARS-CoV-2 infection. This sequence was found in an adult who was a healthcare worker with PCR-confirmed SARS-CoV-2 infection or an uninfected control (not recorded which). The sample comprised whole blood. The rearrangement joins TRBV5-1 to TRBJ2-2; D remains ambiguous. The CDR3 sequence is CASSLTNLAGELFF. The DNA for the CDR3 is TGCGCCAGCAGCTTGACCAACTTGGCCGGGGAGCTGTTTTTT.